This paragraph covers one T cell receptor (beta chain) sequence. Its antigen is currently unknown. At one end the junction does not follow the germline gene, possibly because of a read error. These data come from a study of CD8 T cells in ankylosing spondylitis. Points from the study as a whole: Ankylosing spondylitis blood appeared to be characterized by a TCR beta motif of several highly homologous variants. Reportedly, disease-linked clones are significantly enriched in ankylosing spondylitis patients' matched synovial fluid.

TCRdb processed the 5' RACE reads anew with MiXCR; each CDR3 protein has one entry. The sample has under 150,000 distinct CDR3 sequences, around 8.5% seen once. The CDR3 runs to 13 residues. Germline V lookup: CDR1 SGHRS, CDR2 YFSETQ. The origin of this receptor is a male donor with ankylosing spondylitis or in good health (not recorded which). Sequencing was carried out using blood, either unsorted or a sorted T cell fraction (not recorded which). The rearrangement links TRBV5-1 to TRBJ2-7; no clear D gene. CDR3 region: CARSLSGSYEQYF. As DNA, the CDR3 is TGCGCCAGAAGCTTGTCAGGTTCCTACGAGCAGTACTTC.